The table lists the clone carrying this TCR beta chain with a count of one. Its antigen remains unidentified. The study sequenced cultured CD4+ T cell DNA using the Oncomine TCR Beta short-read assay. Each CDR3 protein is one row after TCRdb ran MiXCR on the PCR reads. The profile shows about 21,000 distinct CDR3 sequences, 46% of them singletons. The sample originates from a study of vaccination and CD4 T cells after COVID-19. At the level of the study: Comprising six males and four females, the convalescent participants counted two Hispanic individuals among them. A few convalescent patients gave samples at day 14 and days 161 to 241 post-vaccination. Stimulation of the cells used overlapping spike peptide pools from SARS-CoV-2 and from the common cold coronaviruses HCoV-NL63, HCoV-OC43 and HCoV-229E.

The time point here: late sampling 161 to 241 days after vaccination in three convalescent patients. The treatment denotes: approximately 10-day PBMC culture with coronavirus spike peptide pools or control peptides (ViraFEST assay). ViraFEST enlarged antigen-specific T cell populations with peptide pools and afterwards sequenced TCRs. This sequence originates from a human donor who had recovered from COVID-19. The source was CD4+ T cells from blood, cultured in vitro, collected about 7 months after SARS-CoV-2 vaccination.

The CDR3 loop is CASSPSGAPDTQYF. The CDR3 bases are TGTGCCAGCAGCCCGTCGGGGGCCCCAGATACGCAGTATTTT. The rearrangement links TRBV7-8 to TRBJ2-3; D tentatively reads TRBD1 or TRBD2 (6 bases each). CDR1 is SGHVS, CDR2 FQNEAQ, per germline. This CDR3 has 14 amino acids. Trimming removed 5 bases from V and 4 bases from J, with 13 bases in between.